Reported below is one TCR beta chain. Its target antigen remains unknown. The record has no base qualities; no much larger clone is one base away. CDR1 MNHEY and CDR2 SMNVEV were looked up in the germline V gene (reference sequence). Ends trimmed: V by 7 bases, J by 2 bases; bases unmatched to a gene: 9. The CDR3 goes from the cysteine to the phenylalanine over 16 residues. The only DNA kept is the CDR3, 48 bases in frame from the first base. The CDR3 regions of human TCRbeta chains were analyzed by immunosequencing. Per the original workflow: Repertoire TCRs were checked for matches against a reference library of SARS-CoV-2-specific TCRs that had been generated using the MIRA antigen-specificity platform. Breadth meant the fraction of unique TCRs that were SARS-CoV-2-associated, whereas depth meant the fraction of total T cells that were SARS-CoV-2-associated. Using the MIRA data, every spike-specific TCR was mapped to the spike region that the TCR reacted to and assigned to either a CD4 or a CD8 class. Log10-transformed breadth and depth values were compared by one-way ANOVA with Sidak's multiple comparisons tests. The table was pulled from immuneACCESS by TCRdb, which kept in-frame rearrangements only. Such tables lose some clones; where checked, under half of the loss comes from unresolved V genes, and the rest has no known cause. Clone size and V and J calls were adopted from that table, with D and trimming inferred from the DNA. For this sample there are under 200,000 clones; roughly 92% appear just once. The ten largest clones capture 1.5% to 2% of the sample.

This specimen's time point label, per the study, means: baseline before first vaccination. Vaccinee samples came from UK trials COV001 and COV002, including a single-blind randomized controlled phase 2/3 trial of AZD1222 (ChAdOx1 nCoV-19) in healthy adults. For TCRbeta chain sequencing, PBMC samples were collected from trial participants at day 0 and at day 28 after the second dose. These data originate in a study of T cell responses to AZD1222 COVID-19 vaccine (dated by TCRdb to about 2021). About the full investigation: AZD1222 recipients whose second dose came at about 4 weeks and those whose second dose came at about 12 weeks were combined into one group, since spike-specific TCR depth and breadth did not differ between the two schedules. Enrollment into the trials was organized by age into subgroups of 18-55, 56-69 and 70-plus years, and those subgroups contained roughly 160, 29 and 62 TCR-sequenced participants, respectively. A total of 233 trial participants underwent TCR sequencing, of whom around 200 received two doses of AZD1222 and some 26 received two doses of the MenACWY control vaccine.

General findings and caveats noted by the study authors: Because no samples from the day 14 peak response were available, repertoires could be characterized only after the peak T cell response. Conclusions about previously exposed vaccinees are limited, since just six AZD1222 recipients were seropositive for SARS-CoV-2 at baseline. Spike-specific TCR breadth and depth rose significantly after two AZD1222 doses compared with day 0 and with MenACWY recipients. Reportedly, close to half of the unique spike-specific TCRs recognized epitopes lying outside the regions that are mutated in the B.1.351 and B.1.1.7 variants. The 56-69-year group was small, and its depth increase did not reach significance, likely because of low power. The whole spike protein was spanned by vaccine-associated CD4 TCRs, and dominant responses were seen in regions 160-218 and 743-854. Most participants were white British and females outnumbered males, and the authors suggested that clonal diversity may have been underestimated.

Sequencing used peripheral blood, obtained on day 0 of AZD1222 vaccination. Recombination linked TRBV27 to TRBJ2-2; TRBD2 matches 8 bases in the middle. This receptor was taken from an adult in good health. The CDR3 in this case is CASTPGGAINTGELFF. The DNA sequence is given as TGTGCCAGCACCCCGGGGGGGGCTATCAACACCGGGGAGCTGTTTTTT.